This TCR beta chain comes out of a study of T cell changes during pregnancy in multiple sclerosis. This clone was counted once. Repertoires were generated with immunoSEQ multiplex PCR, while TCRdb's copy carries only in-frame clones and drops some. This sample carries around 69,000 clones, around 90% of them seen once, and the ten largest clones take 1% to 1.5%. This material consisted of peripheral blood, taken in the third trimester of pregnancy. The TCR originated in a female donor with multiple sclerosis, enrolled in a pregnancy study.

The CDR3 nucleotides read TGTGCCATCAGTTCGGGACAGATCTACGAGCAGTACTTC. It codes for CAISSGQIYEQYF. This chain connects TRBV10-3 to TRBJ2-7, with TRBD1 matching over 7 bases. The germline CDR1 and CDR2 sequences are ENHRY and SYGVKD. Trimming took 5 bases from V and 3 from J; bases not matched to a gene: 4. This CDR3 has 13 amino acids.